Below, 18 T cell receptor beta chains from the same sample are listed, as sequenced in a study of sequential checkpoint blockade in melanoma. Treatment indicated: randomized to nivolumab then ipilimumab (arm A) or the reverse (arm B). Sequencing was performed with immunoSEQ multiplex PCR; in TCRdb, only in-frame clones are kept and a portion is missing. The data hold over 15,000 clones, with around 63% observed a single time. The specimen was CD8+ T cells sorted from blood (inferred from file names), collected from a patient given nivolumab and ipilimumab in sequence. These receptors all come from a human donor with melanoma.

The chain employs TRBV4-2 and TRBJ2-3; perhaps TRBD1 as D (6 bases). Germline CDR1 LGHNA, CDR2 YNFKEQ. The CDR3 spans 15 residues. The germline V and J ends were trimmed by 1 base and 3 bases, with 11 bases remaining between them. CDR3 coding DNA: TGTGCCAGCAGCCAAGCGGCAGGGGAAACAGATACGCAGTATTTT. Translated, it gives CASSQAAGETDTQYF.

V usage is TRBV10-2 and J usage is TRBJ2-1, with 9 bases matching TRBD1. This CDR3 has 19 residues. V shed 3 bases and J 6 bases; nucleotides not matched to a gene: 18. In germline, CDR1 is WSHSY, CDR2 SAAADI. The CDR3 DNA reads as TGCGCCAGCAGTGACCGGACAGGGGCGCCGGGACTGAGCCTCAATGAGCAGTTCTTC. Translation gives CASSDRTGAPGLSLNEQFF.

CDR3 coding DNA: TGTGCCAGCAGTTCCCCGACAGGGTCCCGCTACGAGCAGTACTTC. The encoded protein is CASSSPTGSRYEQYF. The rearrangement joins TRBV27 to TRBJ2-5, with TRBD1 matching 7 bases. The better agreement between TRBJ2-7 and the DNA end casts doubt on the J call. This CDR3 contains 15 residues. Germline V lookup: CDR1 MNHEY, CDR2 SMNVEV (reference sequence).

In this sample, this clone turned up a few times. V is TRBV27 and J is TRBJ2-1; 9 bases are a match to TRBD1. CDR1 is MNHEY and CDR2 is SMNVEV in the germline V gene (reference sequence). Unmatched junction bases numbered 2, after V lost 8 bases and J lost 0 bases. The CDR3 has 14 amino acids. Here the CDR3 DNA reads TGTGCCAGCGGACAGGGGAGCTCCTACAATGAGCAGTTCTTC. Translation gives CASGQGSSYNEQFF.

This clone was detected only once. The genes are TRBV28 and TRBJ1-2; the match to TRBD1 covers 7 bases. CDR1 and CDR2 from the germline V gene are MDHEN and SYDVKM. The CDR3 spans 14 residues. Trimming at V came to 7 bases and at J to 5 bases, leaving 10 bases not matched to a gene. CDR3 in DNA: TGTGCCAGCATTCTCCAGGGACAGCGATATGGCTACACCTTC. Encoded protein: CASILQGQRYGYTF.

This clone was picked up a small number of times. Given a much more abundant clone one base away, this may be a read error. Different DNA sequences within this sample yield the same CDR3. The chain is built from TRBV4-1 and TRBJ1-1, with D unclear. CDR1 MGHRA and CDR2 YSYEKL come from the germline V gene. This CDR3 has 13 residues. Trimming shortened V by 2 bases and J by 0 bases, and 4 bases separated the two germline ends. This CDR3 reads CASSQTVNTEAFF. The DNA for the CDR3 is TGCGCCAGCAGCCAAACAGTGAACACTGAAGCTTTCTTT.

This clone was detected only a few times. The chain employs TRBV27 and TRBJ2-1; the match to TRBD1 covers 9 bases. V was pared by 8 bases and J by 6 bases, with 5 bases of the junction left unmatched. Germline lookup yields CDR1 MNHEY and CDR2 SMNVEV (reference sequence). This CDR3 is 13 amino acids long. The CDR3 reads CASRTGAVNEQFF. Written as DNA, the CDR3 is TGTGCCAGCCGGACAGGGGCCGTCAATGAGCAGTTCTTC.

The chain combines TRBV9 with TRBJ2-7; 10 positions match TRBD2. CDR1 and CDR2 from the germline V gene are SGDLS and YYNGEE. The V segment lost 0 bases and the J segment 0 bases; nucleotides outside the gene matches: 9. The CDR3 is made up of 18 amino acids. The CDR3 coding sequence is TGTGCCAGCAGCGTAGTGGGGCTAGCGGGAGAAAGCTCCTACGAGCAGTACTTC. It codes for CASSVVGLAGESSYEQYF.

This chain links TRBV13 with TRBJ2-3; no clear D gene. From germline, CDR1 is PRHDT and CDR2 FYEKMQ (reference sequence). The CDR3 consists of 14 residues. V was pared by 1 base and J by 3 bases, with 8 bases between. CDR3 DNA sequence: TGTGCCAGCAGCTTAGCTGCGGAAACAGATACGCAGTATTTT. As protein: CASSLAAETDTQYF.

The gene calls are TRBV5-1 and TRBJ2-2; the D gene is possibly TRBD1 (5 bases). This CDR3 contains 17 residues. The germline V and J ends were trimmed by 3 bases and 0 bases, with 15 bases remaining between them. Germline lookup yields CDR1 SGHRS and CDR2 YFSETQ. This CDR3 is CASSSRWGGPNTGELFF. CDR3 nucleotides: TGCGCCAGCAGCTCCCGATGGGGCGGACCGAACACCGGGGAGCTGTTTTTT.

This clone has a handful of counts. This chain joins TRBV6-4 and TRBJ2-1; 8 bases align to TRBD2. Germline lookup yields CDR1 MRHNA and CDR2 SNTAGT. The CDR3 runs 15 residues. Germline trimming cut 3 bases from V and 5 bases from J; bases unmatched to any gene: 6. The DNA of the CDR3 is TGTGCCAGCAGTGAGGATAGCGGGGCCAACAATGAGCAGTTCTTC. Translation gives CASSEDSGANNEQFF.

V is TRBV5-6 and J is TRBJ1-1; D gene uncertain. The CDR3 spans 16 residues. CDR1 and CDR2 (germline): SGHDT, YYEEEE. Trimming took 0 bases from V and 4 from J, leaving 16 bases between them. In DNA form, the CDR3 reads TGTGCCAGCAGCTTGGCCGCGCGGAGGGATGGCACTGAAGCTTTCTTT. Its translation: CASSLAARRDGTEAFF.

The chain couples TRBV7-6 to TRBJ2-7; maybe TRBD1 (5 bases). V was pared by 5 bases and J by 4 bases, with 12 bases between. Germline V gives CDR1 SGHVS, CDR2 FNYEAQ. The CDR3 contains 13 residues. The CDR3 DNA is TGTGCCAGCAGCCCAGGGATAGGGTACGAGCAGTACTTC. This encodes CASSPGIGYEQYF. Using reference TRBV7-6 and TRBJ2-7 for the parts outside the CDR3, the full variable domain is GAGVSQSPRYKVTKRGQDVALRCDPISGHVSLYWYRQALGQGPEFLTYFNYEAQQDKSGLPNDRFSAERPEGSISTLTIQRTEQRDSAMYRCASSPGIGYEQYFGPGTRLTVT.

The CDR3 protein is CASSARAGRQYEQYF. CDR3 sequence (DNA): TGTGCCAGCAGCGCCAGAGCCGGGAGACAGTACGAGCAGTACTTC. This chain joins TRBV9 and TRBJ2-5; D perhaps matches TRBD2 (6 bases). The J call could be wrong; TRBJ2-7 is a better fit for the DNA end. The CDR3 sequence is 15 residues long. Germline V gene lookup returns CDR1 SGDLS and CDR2 YYNGEE.

Ten or more counts support this clone. The chain employs TRBV6-9 and TRBJ1-2; D call uncertain. Trimming stripped 9 bases from V and 4 bases from J, with 9 bases between. Germline V gene lookup returns CDR1 MNHGY and CDR2 SVAAGI. CDR3 length: 11 amino acids. The CDR3 DNA reads TGTGCCAGTGGAGGTGCCTATGGCTACACCTTC. This gives the protein CASGGAYGYTF.

The rearrangement links TRBV9 to TRBJ2-2, with 8 bases fitting TRBD1. Germline CDR1 is SGDLS and CDR2 is YYNGEE. The CDR3 is 17 amino acids. The V gene end was trimmed by 4 bases and the J gene end by 3 bases; junction bases not matched to a gene: 11. The CDR3 region has the DNA TGTGCCAGCAGCCCGAGATTGGACAGGGTGGACACCGGGGAGCTGTTTTTT. Residues: CASSPRLDRVDTGELFF.

The gene calls are TRBV4-2 and TRBJ2-3; TRBD1 is a possible D gene (5 bases). This CDR3 comprises 15 residues. The ends were cut back, 0 bases at V and 4 bases at J, with 11 bases in the middle. CDR1 LGHNA and CDR2 YNFKEQ come from the germline V gene. The CDR3 coding sequence is TGTGCCAGCAGCCAAGATCGGAAGGGGCCAGATACGCAGTATTTT. This gives the protein CASSQDRKGPDTQYF.

The chain carries TRBV7-8 and TRBJ1-5; D is ambiguous. The germline V gene has CDR1 SGHVS and CDR2 FQNEAQ. The CDR3 runs to 16 residues. V lost 1 base, J lost 2 bases, and 12 bases lay in between. The CDR3 DNA reads TGTGCCAGCAGCTTAGGCGGAGGGCTTGGCAATCAGCCCCAGCATTTT. Protein: CASSLGGGLGNQPQHF.